This T cell receptor (beta chain) was obtained from a study of patients and donors after allogeneic stem cell transplantation. V shed 6 bases, J shed 5 bases, and the junction held 4 bases outside the gene matches. Germline lookup yields CDR1 SQVTM and CDR2 ANQGSEA. The CDR3 contains 13 residues. MiXCR, run by TCRdb on the RT-PCR reads, gives a single entry per CDR3 protein. The data contain about a million distinct CDR3 sequences, 15% to 20% of them singletons. The V call is TRBV29-1, the J call TRBJ2-1; TRBD2 matches at 10 bases. The TCR was taken from a human donor who was either an allogeneic HSCT recipient or a stem cell or donor lymphocyte infusion donor (not recorded which). It is not recorded whose cells these are; they may come from a transplant donor. The sequenced material came from blood, either unsorted or a sorted T cell fraction (not recorded which). The chain's CDR3 is CSVKRGGNNEQFF. CDR3 nucleotides: TGCAGCGTCAAGCGGGGGGGGAACAATGAGCAGTTCTTC.